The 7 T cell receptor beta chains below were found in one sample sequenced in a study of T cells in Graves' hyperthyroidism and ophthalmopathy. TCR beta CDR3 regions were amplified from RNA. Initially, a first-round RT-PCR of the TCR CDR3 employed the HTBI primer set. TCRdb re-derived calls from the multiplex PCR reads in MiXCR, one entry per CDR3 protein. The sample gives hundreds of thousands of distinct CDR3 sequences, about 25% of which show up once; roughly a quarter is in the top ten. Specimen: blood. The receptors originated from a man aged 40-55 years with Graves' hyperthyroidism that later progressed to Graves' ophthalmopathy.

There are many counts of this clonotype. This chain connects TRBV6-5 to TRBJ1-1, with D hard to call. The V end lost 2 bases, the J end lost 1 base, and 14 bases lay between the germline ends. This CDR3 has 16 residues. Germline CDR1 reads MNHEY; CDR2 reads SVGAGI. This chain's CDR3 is CASSYAGGTRNTEAFF. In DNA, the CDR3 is TGTGCCAGCAGTTACGCCGGCGGAACTCGGAACACTGAAGCTTTCTTT.

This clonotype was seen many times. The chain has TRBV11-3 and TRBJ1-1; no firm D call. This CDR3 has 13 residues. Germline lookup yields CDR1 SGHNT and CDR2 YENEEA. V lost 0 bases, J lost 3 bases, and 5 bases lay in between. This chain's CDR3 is CASSLDKYTEAFF. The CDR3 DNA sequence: TGTGCCAGCAGCTTAGACAAGTACACTGAAGCTTTCTTT.

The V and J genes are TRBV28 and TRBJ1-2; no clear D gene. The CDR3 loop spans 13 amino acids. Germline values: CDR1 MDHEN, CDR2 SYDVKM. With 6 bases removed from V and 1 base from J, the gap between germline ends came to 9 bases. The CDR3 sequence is CASSLTLNYGYTF. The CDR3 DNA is TGTGCCAGCAGCCTGACTCTTAACTATGGCTACACCTTC.

CDR3 DNA: TGTGCCTGGAGTGTGTTGGACGGGAGGGCCTACGAGCAGTACTTC. It is translated as CAWSVLDGRAYEQYF. The genes are TRBV30 and TRBJ2-7, with 8 bases fitting TRBD2. The V and J ends lost 0 bases and 2 bases, in that order; junction bases with no gene match: 6. The CDR3 covers 15 residues. The V gene's germline CDR1 is GTSNPN and CDR2 SVGIG (reference sequence).

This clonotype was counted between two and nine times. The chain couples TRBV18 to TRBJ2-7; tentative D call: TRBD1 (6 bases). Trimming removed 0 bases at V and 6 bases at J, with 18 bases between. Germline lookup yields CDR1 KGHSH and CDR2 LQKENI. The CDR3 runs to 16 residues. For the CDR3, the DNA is TGTGCCAGCTCACCACCCATCAGGGGCGCCCCCTCCGAGCAGTACTTC. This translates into CASSPPIRGAPSEQYF. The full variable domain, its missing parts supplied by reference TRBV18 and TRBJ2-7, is NAGVMQNPRHLVRRRGQEARLRCSPMKGHSHVYWYRQLPEEGLKFMVYLQKENIIDESGMPKERFSAEFPKEGPSILRIQQVVRGDSAAYFCASSPPIRGAPSEQYFGPGTRLTVT.

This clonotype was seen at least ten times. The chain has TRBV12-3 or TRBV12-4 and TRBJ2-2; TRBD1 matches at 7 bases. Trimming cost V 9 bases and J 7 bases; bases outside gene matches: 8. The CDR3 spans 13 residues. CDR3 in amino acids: CASLEGAFGELFF. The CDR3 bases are TGTGCCAGTCTCGAGGGGGCGTTCGGGGAGCTGTTTTTT.

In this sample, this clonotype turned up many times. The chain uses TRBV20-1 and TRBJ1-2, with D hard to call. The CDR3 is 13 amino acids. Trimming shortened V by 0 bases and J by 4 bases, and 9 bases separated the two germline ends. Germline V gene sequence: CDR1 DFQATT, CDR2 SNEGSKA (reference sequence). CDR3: CSARDKTGYGYTF. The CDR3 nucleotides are TGCAGTGCTAGAGACAAAACCGGCTATGGCTACACCTTC.